These 12 T cell receptor beta chains came from one sample sequenced in a study of T cells in Graves' hyperthyroidism and ophthalmopathy. Template material for amplifying TCR beta CDR3 regions consisted of RNA transcripts. Using the HTBI primer set, a first-round RT-PCR was run on the TCR CDR3. TCRdb recomputed calls from the multiplex PCR reads with MiXCR, one row per CDR3 protein. The repertoire holds around 500,000 distinct CDR3 sequences, over 13% seen once, with around a sixth in the top ten. What was sequenced was blood. Receptors originate from a woman under 30 with Graves' hyperthyroidism.

This clonotype was found many times. This chain connects TRBV11-2 to TRBJ2-2; D unclear. The CDR3 runs 13 residues. The germline V and J ends were trimmed by 7 bases and 5 bases, with 11 bases remaining between them. CDR1 is SGHAT, CDR2 FQNNGV, per germline. DNA of the CDR3: TGTGCCAGCACCCTAGGATGGACCGGGGAGCTGTTTTTT. Protein sequence: CASTLGWTGELFF.

This clonotype was recorded at least ten times. V gene TRBV6-1 combines with J gene TRBJ2-5; no firm D call. Germline V lookup: CDR1 MNHNS, CDR2 SASEGT. This CDR3 region has 14 residues. V was clipped by 5 bases and J by 4 bases, with 14 bases between them. The DNA for the CDR3 is TGTGCCAGCAGTTCCCAACCCGGCGCAGAGACCCAGTACTTC. Amino acids: CASSSQPGAETQYF.

This chain uses TRBV6-5 with TRBJ2-7; 8 nucleotides match TRBD1. Trimming at V came to 5 bases and at J to 1 base, leaving 4 bases not matched to a gene. CDR1 and CDR2 (germline): MNHEY, SVGAGI. The CDR3 runs to 14 residues. CDR3 region: CASSTDRGSYEQYV. CDR3 DNA sequence: TGTGCCAGCAGTACTGACAGGGGATCCTACGAGCAGTACGTC.

The chain couples TRBV19 to TRBJ1-5; D is ambiguous. V was shortened by 1 base and J by 9 bases, with 10 bases between the two germline ends. The CDR3 sequence is 13 residues long. Looked up from germline, CDR1 is LNHDA and CDR2 is SQIVND (reference sequence). The CDR3 DNA reads as TGTGCCAGTAGTATAGGCCGGACCTCGCCCCAGCATTTT. Protein: CASSIGRTSPQHF.

This clonotype was recorded many times. CDR3: CASSQDSYTDTQYF. DNA for the CDR3: TGTGCCAGCAGCCAAGACAGTTACACAGATACGCAGTATTTT. The gene calls are TRBV3-1 and TRBJ2-3, with D unclear. This CDR3 region has 14 residues. CDR1 and CDR2 (germline): LGHDT, YNNKEL (reference sequence). V gave up 0 bases and J gave up 2 bases, with 6 bases separating them.

The table lists this clonotype with many counts. The chain links TRBV13 to TRBJ1-4; no clear D. V dropped 3 bases and J dropped 7 bases, with 9 bases sitting between them. The CDR3 loop spans 13 amino acids. From germline, CDR1 is PRHDT and CDR2 FYEKMQ (reference sequence). The CDR3 here is CASSFQYGEKLFF. The CDR3 DNA reads as TGTGCCAGCAGCTTTCAATACGGTGAAAAACTGTTTTTT.

At least ten counts were recorded for this clonotype. The genes are TRBV6-2 or TRBV6-3 and TRBJ2-7, with D possibly TRBD1 on 5 matching bases. Per germline, CDR1 MNHEY and CDR2 SVGEGT. The CDR3 is 14 amino acids. Trimming took 6 bases from V and 0 from J, leaving 12 bases between them. CDR3 nucleotide sequence: TGTGCCAGCAGCACCCTTCAGGGCTCCTACGAGCAGTACGTC. Translated, it gives CASSTLQGSYEQYV.

The table lists this clonotype with a few counts. This chain uses TRBV13 with TRBJ2-7; 9 bases are a match to TRBD2. V was pared by 6 bases and J by 4 bases, with 13 bases of the junction left unmatched. Germline lookup yields CDR1 PRHDT and CDR2 FYEKMQ (reference sequence). The length of the CDR3 is 16 residues. For the CDR3, the DNA is TGTGCCAGCAGTCCCATTCCGGGACTAGCTCCGTACGAGCAGTACTTC. This encodes CASSPIPGLAPYEQYF.

This clonotype was counted many times. This chain connects TRBV12-3 or TRBV12-4 to TRBJ1-2; the match to TRBD1 covers 11 bases. J was trimmed by 7 bases and V by 3 bases; bases with no gene match: 7. The CDR3 runs to 15 residues. For the CDR3, the DNA is TGTGCCAGCAGTTTGAGGACAGGGGGCGTCGCTGGCTACACCTTC. It translates to CASSLRTGGVAGYTF.

This clonotype was observed at least ten times. V usage is TRBV11-2 and J usage is TRBJ2-4; 7 bases match TRBD2. This CDR3 region has 15 residues. Germline values: CDR1 SGHAT, CDR2 FQNNGV. Trimming at V came to 5 bases and at J to 2 bases, leaving 6 bases not matched to a gene. CDR3 nucleotides: TGTGCCAGCAGCCTGGGGAGGGCGACCAAAAACATTCAGTACTTC. As protein: CASSLGRATKNIQYF.

The genes are TRBV7-9 and TRBJ2-7; D gene unclear. Germline CDR1 reads SEHNR; CDR2 reads FQNEAQ (reference sequence). The V end was cut by 2 bases, the J end by 5 bases, with 10 bases between. This CDR3 is 13 amino acids long. The CDR3 nucleotides read TGTGCCAGCAGCTTATCACAGAGGAACGAGCAGTACTTC. Translating it yields CASSLSQRNEQYF.

As to this clonotype: Given a much more abundant clone one base away, this may be a read error. V and J are TRBV7-3 and TRBJ2-3; tentative D call: TRBD1 (5 bases). CDR3 size: 16 residues. V was clipped by 2 bases and J by 0 bases, with 12 bases between them. Germline lookup yields CDR1 SGHTA and CDR2 FQGTGA. CDR3 nucleotides: TGTGCCAGCAGCTTATCTCAGGGCGCAAGCACAGATACGCAGTATTTT. Its translation: CASSLSQGASTDTQYF.